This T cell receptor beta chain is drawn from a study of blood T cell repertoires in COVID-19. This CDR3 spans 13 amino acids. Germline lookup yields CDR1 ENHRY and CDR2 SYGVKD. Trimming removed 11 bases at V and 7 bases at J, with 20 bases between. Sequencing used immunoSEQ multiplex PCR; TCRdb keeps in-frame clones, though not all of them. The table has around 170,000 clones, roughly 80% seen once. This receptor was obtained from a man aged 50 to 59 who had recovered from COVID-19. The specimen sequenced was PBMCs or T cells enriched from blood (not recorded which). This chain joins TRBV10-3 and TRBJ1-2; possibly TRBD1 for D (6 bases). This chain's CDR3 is CAVGMGGPGGYTF. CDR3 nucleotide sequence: TGTGCCGTTGGTATGGGGGGGCCGGGTGGCTACACCTTC.